These T cell receptor beta chains were read from a single sample in a study of T cell responses to AZD1222 COVID-19 vaccine. Here immunoSEQ multiplex PCR was the method, and the copy in TCRdb shows in-frame clones only, minus some. The sample includes 130,000 to 150,000 clones, 90% to 95% of them seen just once. Sequences were derived from peripheral blood, sampled on day 0 of AZD1222 vaccination. These receptors all stem from an adult in good health. The CDR3 runs from the conserved cysteine through the conserved F or W. Each record gives: clone size, J gene, V gene, D gene, CDR3 length, CDR3 protein, CDR3 DNA. The D gene is left open where the match is weak. Not every row has a clone size; where given, it reads once, few, many or a size class.

NA | TRBJ2-1 | TRBV9 | NA | 15 | CASSVGGVGAAKQFF | TGTGCCAGCAGCGTAGGAGGGGTCGGGGCCGCCAAGCAGTTCTTC
few | TRBJ2-5 | TRBV7-9 | NA | 15 | CASSSTRGQQETQYF | TGTGCCAGCAGCTCCACACGGGGTCAGCAAGAGACCCAGTACTTC
NA | TRBJ2-2 | TRBV5-1 | TRBD1 | 15 | CASSLRTGDTGELFF | TGCGCCAGCAGCCTCCGGACAGGGGACACCGGGGAGCTGTTTTTT
NA | TRBJ2-5 | TRBV6-5 | NA | 11 | CASSYSETQYF | TGTGCCAGCAGTTACTCTGAGACCCAGTACTTC
NA | TRBJ2-1 | TRBV24-1 | TRBD2 | 19 | CATSDSGTRNPSSYNEQFF | TGTGCCACCAGTGATTCCGGGACTAGGAACCCTAGCTCCTACAATGAGCAGTTCTTC
NA | TRBJ2-7 | TRBV4-2 | TRBD2 | 18 | CASSPGTSGGGIRYEQYF | TGTGCCAGCAGCCCCGGGACTAGCGGGGGGGGCATAAGGTACGAGCAGTACTTC
NA | TRBJ2-7 | TRBV18 | TRBD1 | 15 | CASSPAAGGSYEQYF | TGTGCCAGCTCACCGGCGGCAGGGGGTTCCTACGAGCAGTACTTC
NA | TRBJ2-1 | TRBV2 | TRBD2 | 14 | CASSVDSGGVEQFF | TGTGCCAGCAGTGTCGATAGCGGGGGGGTTGAGCAGTTCTTC
once | TRBJ1-1 | TRBV6-5 | NA | 13 | CASRPAYNTEAFF | TGTGCCAGCAGGCCAGCCTATAACACTGAAGCTTTCTTT
NA | TRBJ2-5 | TRBV7-9 | NA | 11 | CASSPRETQYF | TGTGCCAGCAGCCCCCGAGAGACCCAGTACTTC
NA | TRBJ2-7 | TRBV13 | NA | 13 | CASSPGPSREQYF | TGTGCCAGCAGCCCAGGACCGTCCCGCGAGCAGTACTTC
NA | TRBJ1-2 | TRBV6-1 | NA | 15 | CASSEVGIMNYGYTF | TGTGCCAGCAGTGAAGTAGGCATCATGAACTATGGCTACACCTTC
NA | TRBJ2-3 | TRBV7-9 | NA | 16 | CASSPKSTGRTDTQYF | TGTGCCAGCAGCCCTAAGTCGACAGGCCGCACAGATACGCAGTATTTT
NA | TRBJ1-1 | TRBV7-8 | NA | 14 | CASSLERGNTEAFF | TGTGCCAGCAGCTTAGAACGCGGGAACACTGAAGCTTTCTTT
NA | TRBJ1-1 | TRBV19 | TRBD1 | 14 | CASSPRTGRTEAFF | TGTGCCAGTAGTCCCCGGACAGGGAGGACTGAAGCTTTCTTT
NA | TRBJ1-2 | TRBV10-2 | NA | 14 | CASSESGRGGGYTF | TGCGCCAGCAGTGAGTCAGGCAGGGGAGGTGGCTACACCTTC
NA | TRBJ2-1 | TRBV24-1 | TRBD2 | 15 | CATSVGLAGGNEQFF | TGTGCCACCAGTGTAGGACTAGCGGGAGGTAATGAGCAGTTCTTC
NA | TRBJ1-3 | TRBV5-1 | NA | 16 | CASSLAPPGSGNTIYF | TGCGCCAGCAGCTTGGCGCCACCTGGCTCTGGAAACACCATATATTTT
NA | TRBJ2-5 | TRBV27 | NA | 15 | CASSLRGAGQETQYF | TGTGCCAGCAGTTTACGAGGGGCAGGGCAAGAGACCCAGTACTTC
NA | TRBJ1-4 | TRBV7-2 | TRBD1 | 14 | CASSEDRFTEKLFF | TGTGCCAGCAGCGAGGACAGGTTTACGGAAAAACTGTTTTTT
NA | TRBJ1-2 | TRBV24-1 | NA | 14 | CATSDGRGIDGYTF | TGTGCCACCAGCGACGGGAGGGGTATTGATGGCTACACCTTC
NA | TRBJ1-1 | TRBV28 | NA | 13 | CATRTGLDTEAFF | TGTGCCACCCGAACAGGGCTGGACACTGAAGCTTTCTTT
NA | TRBJ1-1 | TRBV6-5 | NA | 11 | CASSWGTEAFF | TGTGCCAGCAGTTGGGGCACTGAAGCTTTCTTT
once | TRBJ1-5 | TRBV28 | NA | 18 | CASSLRGEQGGPYQPQHF | TGTGCCAGCAGTTTAAGGGGTGAACAGGGAGGTCCTTATCAGCCCCAGCATTTT
NA | TRBJ2-1 | TRBV7-3 | TRBD2 | 15 | CASSLGVAGVNEQFF | TGTGCCAGCAGCTTAGGGGTAGCGGGAGTCAATGAGCAGTTCTTC
NA | TRBJ1-1 | TRBV10-1 | NA | 13 | CASSEDPRTEAFF | TGCGCCAGCAGTGAGGACCCTAGGACTGAAGCTTTCTTT
NA | TRBJ1-5 | TRBV2 | NA | 14 | CASSESTSNQPQHF | TGTGCCAGCAGTGAATCAACTAGCAATCAGCCCCAGCATTTT
NA | TRBJ1-1 | TRBV7-2 | NA | 14 | CASSLGGAWTEAFF | TGTGCCAGCAGCCTGGGGGGGGCCTGGACTGAAGCTTTCTTT
once | TRBJ2-7 | TRBV2 | NA | 14 | CASSPIGRSYEQYF | TGTGCCAGCAGCCCGATCGGCAGGTCCTACGAGCAGTACTTC
NA | TRBJ2-1 | TRBV5-1 | NA | 18 | CASSLVFIAETSYNEQFF | TGCGCCAGCAGCTTGGTTTTTATAGCGGAGACCTCCTACAATGAGCAGTTCTTC
NA | TRBJ2-3 | TRBV6-4 | TRBD2 | 13 | CASSELATDTQYF | TGTGCCAGCAGTGAACTAGCGACAGATACGCAGTATTTT
NA | TRBJ1-5 | TRBV29-1 | NA | 12 | CSVAGFNQPQHF | TGCAGCGTTGCAGGATTCAATCAGCCCCAGCATTTT
NA | TRBJ2-7 | TRBV2 | TRBD2 | 15 | CASQGTSGGRYEQYF | TGTGCCAGCCAAGGGACTAGCGGGGGAAGGTACGAGCAGTACTTC
NA | TRBJ1-1 | TRBV5-1 | NA | 15 | CASSNTREVNTEAFF | TGCGCCAGCAGCAATACAAGGGAGGTGAACACTGAAGCTTTCTTT
once | TRBJ2-7 | TRBV10-3 | TRBD2 | 14 | CAISGASGSYEQYF | TGTGCCATCAGTGGGGCTAGCGGGAGTTACGAGCAGTACTTC
NA | TRBJ2-1 | TRBV9 | NA | 12 | CASSVRYNEQFF | TGTGCCAGCAGCGTGAGATACAATGAGCAGTTCTTC
once | TRBJ2-1 | TRBV20-1 | TRBD2 | 14 | CSASGGRGFDEQFF | TGCAGTGCTAGTGGCGGGAGGGGTTTTGATGAGCAGTTCTTC
NA | TRBJ2-3 | TRBV19 | TRBD2 | 16 | CASSKASGSATDTQYF | TGTGCCAGTAGTAAGGCGAGCGGGAGTGCGACAGATACGCAGTATTTT
NA | TRBJ1-5 | TRBV28 | NA | 12 | CASSLNREPQHF | TGTGCCAGCAGTTTAAATCGAGAGCCCCAGCATTTT